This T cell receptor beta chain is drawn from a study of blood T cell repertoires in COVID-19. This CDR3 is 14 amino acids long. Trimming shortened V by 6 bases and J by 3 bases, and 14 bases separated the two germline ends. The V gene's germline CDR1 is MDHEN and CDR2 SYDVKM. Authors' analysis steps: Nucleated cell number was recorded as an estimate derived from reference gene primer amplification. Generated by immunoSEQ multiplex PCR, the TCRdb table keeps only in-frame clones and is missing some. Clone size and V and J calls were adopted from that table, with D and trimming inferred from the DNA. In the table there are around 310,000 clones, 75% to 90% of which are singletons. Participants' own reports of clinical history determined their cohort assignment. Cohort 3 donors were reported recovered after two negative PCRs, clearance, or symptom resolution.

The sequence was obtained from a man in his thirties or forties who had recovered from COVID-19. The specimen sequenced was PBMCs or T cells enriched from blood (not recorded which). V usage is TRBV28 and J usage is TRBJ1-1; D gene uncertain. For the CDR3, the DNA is TGTGCCAGCAGGTTGGGCGGGTGGGACACTGAAGCTTTCTTT. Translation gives CASRLGGWDTEAFF. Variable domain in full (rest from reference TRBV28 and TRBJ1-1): DVKVTQSSRYLVKRTGEKVFLECVQDMDHENMFWYRQDPGLGLRLIYFSYDVKMKEKGDIPEGYSVSREKKERFSLILESASTNQTSMYLCASRLGGWDTEAFFGQGTRLTVV.